This T cell receptor beta chain was documented in a study of OX40 agonist ivuxolimab in advanced cancers. In the study overall: Ivuxolimab, which is an agonistic anti-OX40 (CD134) antibody, was administered to the patients. Partial response was recorded in three patients: one hepatocellular carcinoma and two cutaneous melanoma cases.

TCRdb's table, derived via immunoSEQ multiplex PCR, lists solely in-frame clones and lacks some. Here the sample spans under 70,000 clones, 87% being singletons. V lost 10 bases and J 10 bases, leaving 22 bases between the germline ends. The CDR3 has 13 residues. Per germline, CDR1 MNHNS and CDR2 SASEGT. This clonotype originated in an adult with an advanced solid tumor such as melanoma, head and neck, liver or kidney cancer. This specimen was CD4+ or CD8+ T cells sorted from blood, taken in a trial of the OX40 agonist ivuxolimab. This chain joins TRBV6-1 and TRBJ2-5, with D possibly being TRBD1 (6 bases). CDR3 sequence (DNA): TGTGCCACAATCCAGGGGAACTTTGGTGACCAGTACTTC. It specifies CATIQGNFGDQYF.